This TCR beta chain came from a study of blood T cell repertoires in COVID-19. Across the whole study: Samples taken during acute and convalescent COVID-19 were collected in the United States, Italy and Spain.

This clone was detected once. The CDR3 spans 14 residues. Germline CDR1 reads SGHNT; CDR2 reads YYREEE (reference sequence). The V segment lost 0 bases and the J segment 4 bases; nucleotides outside the gene matches: 4. As handled by the study authors: Nucleated cell counts were estimated from reference gene primer amplification. TCRdb's table, derived via immunoSEQ multiplex PCR, lists solely in-frame clones and lacks some. For V, J and clone size, that table is used; D and trimming come from the DNA. Of under 350,000 clones in the sample, about four fifths were seen once. Sequencing was carried out using peripheral blood. The sequence came from a woman between 45 and 65 years old who had recovered from COVID-19. The chain recombines TRBV5-4 with TRBJ2-7; 7 bases are shared with TRBD2. CDR3 in amino acids: CASSLGGGRYEQYF. The CDR3 DNA reads as TGTGCCAGCAGCTTGGGGGGGGGTAGGTACGAGCAGTACTTC.